The 8 T cell receptor beta chains reported below all come from one sample, sequenced in a study of metastatic and nonmetastatic thyroid tumors. Before thyroid surgery, none of the patients had received any treatment. TCRdb reassembled clones from the PCR reads with MiXCR. The table records roughly 14,000 clones, approximately 30% of them present only once. The source material was tumor tissue. The origin of the receptors is a male donor with papillary thyroid cancer or a benign thyroid nodule (not recorded which). Some clones in this sample may be carry-over from other donors' samples.

The rearrangement uses TRBV18 and TRBJ1-2; 7 nucleotides align to TRBD1. Germline lookup yields CDR1 KGHSH and CDR2 LQKENI. The CDR3 runs to 12 residues. With 6 bases clipped from V and 6 bases from J, the junction kept 4 bases outside the gene matches. CDR3 DNA sequence: TGTGCCAGCTCCGGGACAGTCGATGGCTACACCTTC. Its translation is CASSGTVDGYTF.

Concerning this clone itself: Other nucleotide sequences in the sample specify the same CDR3. The chain couples TRBV20-1 to TRBJ2-7, with 7 bases identical to TRBD2. The CDR3 extends over 12 amino acids. V lost 0 bases, J lost 4 bases, and 0 bases stayed unmatched. Germline values: CDR1 DFQATT, CDR2 SNEGSKA (reference sequence). DNA for the CDR3: TGCAGTGCTAGAGAGCGGGAGTACGAGCAGTACTTC. Residues: CSAREREYEQYF.

Ten or more counts support this clone. This rearrangement joins TRBV5-1 to TRBJ2-3; no firm D call. V lost 4 bases and J lost 1, with 13 bases in between. The CDR3 length is 15 residues. Germline CDR1 SGHRS, CDR2 YFSETQ. The CDR3 is CASSVLLQGTDTQYF. In DNA, the CDR3 is TGCGCCAGCAGCGTACTTCTGCAGGGCACAGATACGCAGTATTTT.

This clone was seen at least ten times. The chain couples TRBV12-3 or TRBV12-4 to TRBJ1-5; no clear D gene. This CDR3 region has 15 residues. Trimming took 2 bases from V and 4 from J, leaving 12 bases between them. CDR3 nucleotide sequence: TGTGCCAGCAGTTTAAGAGTCGGACCTAATCAGCCCCAGCATTTT. It codes for CASSLRVGPNQPQHF.

This clone was detected a few times. The CDR3 DNA sequence: TGTGCCAGCAGGACAGGCTGCCACGAGCAGTACTTC. It codes for CASRTGCHEQYF. The rearrangement uses TRBV27 and TRBJ2-7; tentatively, D is TRBD1 (6 bases). Per germline, CDR1 MNHEY and CDR2 SMNVEV (reference sequence). This CDR3 has 12 amino acids. With 6 bases removed from V and 5 bases from J, the gap between germline ends came to 11 bases.

This chain joins TRBV6-1 and TRBJ1-2; possibly TRBD1 for D (6 bases). CDR3 size: 13 residues. V lost 6 bases and J lost 8, with 16 bases in between. Germline CDR1 reads MNHNS; CDR2 reads SASEGT. CDR3 in DNA: TGTGCCAGCAGCCAGGACAGAAGTAGAGGCTACACCTTC. Translation: CASSQDRSRGYTF.

The chain carries TRBV6-5 and TRBJ1-5; D is uncertain. This CDR3 contains 17 residues. The V and J ends lost 6 bases and 0 bases respectively, with 18 bases between them. Germline CDR1 reads MNHEY; CDR2 reads SVGAGI. The CDR3 here is CASSFSSWQASNQPQHF. Here the CDR3 DNA reads TGTGCCAGCAGCTTCTCCTCGTGGCAGGCTAGCAATCAGCCCCAGCATTTT.

This clone was recorded a few times. V is TRBV19 and J is TRBJ2-5, with 7 positions matching TRBD2. This CDR3 contains 15 residues. Germline CDR1 is LNHDA and CDR2 is SQIVND (reference sequence). The CDR3 coding sequence is TGTGGCAGAAAAGACTGGCGGGAGATGCAAGAGACCCAGTACTTC. Translating it yields CGRKDWREMQETQYF.